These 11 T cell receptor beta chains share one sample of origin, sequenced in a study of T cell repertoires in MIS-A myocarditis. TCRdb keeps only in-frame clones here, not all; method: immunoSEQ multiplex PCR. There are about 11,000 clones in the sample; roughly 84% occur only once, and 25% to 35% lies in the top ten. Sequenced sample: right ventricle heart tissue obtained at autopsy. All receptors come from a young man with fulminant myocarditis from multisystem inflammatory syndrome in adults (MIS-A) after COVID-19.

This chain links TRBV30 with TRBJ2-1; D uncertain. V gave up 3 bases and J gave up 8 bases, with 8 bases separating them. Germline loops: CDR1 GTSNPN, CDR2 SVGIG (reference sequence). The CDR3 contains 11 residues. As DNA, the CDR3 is TGTGCCTGGAGGCATAGTGATGAGCAGTTCTTC. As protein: CAWRHSDEQFF. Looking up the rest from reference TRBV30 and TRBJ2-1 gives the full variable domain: SQTIHQWPATLVQPVGSPLSLECTVEGTSNPNLYWYRQAAGRGLQLLFYSVGIGQISSEVPQNLSASRPQDRQFILSSKKLLLSDSGFYLCAWRHSDEQFFGPGTRLTVL.

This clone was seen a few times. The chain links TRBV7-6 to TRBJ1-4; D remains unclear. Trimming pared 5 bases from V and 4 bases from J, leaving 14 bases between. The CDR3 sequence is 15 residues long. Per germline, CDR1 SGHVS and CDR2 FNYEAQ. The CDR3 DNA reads TGTGCCAGCAGCCCAGTCCTACAGTATAATGAAAAACTGTTTTTT. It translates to CASSPVLQYNEKLFF.

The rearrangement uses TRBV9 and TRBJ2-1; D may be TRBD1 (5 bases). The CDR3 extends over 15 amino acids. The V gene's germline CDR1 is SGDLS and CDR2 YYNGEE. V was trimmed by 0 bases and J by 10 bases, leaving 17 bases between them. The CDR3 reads CASSVEGHSGVEQFF. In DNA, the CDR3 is TGTGCCAGCAGCGTAGAGGGGCACAGTGGGGTGGAGCAGTTCTTC.

The CDR3 sequence is CASSHRWDRGVWNEKLFF. The CDR3, as DNA: TGTGCCAGCAGCCACCGGTGGGACAGGGGGGTTTGGAATGAAAAACTGTTTTTT. The V call is TRBV3-1 (or the pseudogene TRBV3-2), the J call TRBJ1-4; 11 bases line up with TRBD1. The ends lost 3 bases at V and 5 bases at J; junction bases unmatched: 11. The CDR3 is 18 amino acids. Germline V gene sequence: CDR1 LGHDT, CDR2 YNNKEL (reference sequence).

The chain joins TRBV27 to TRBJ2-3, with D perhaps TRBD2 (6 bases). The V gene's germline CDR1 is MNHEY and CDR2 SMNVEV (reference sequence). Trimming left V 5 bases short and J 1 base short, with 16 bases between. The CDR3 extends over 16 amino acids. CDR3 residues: CASSPLRSSGTDTQYF. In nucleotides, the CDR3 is TGTGCCAGCAGTCCTCTGAGGTCTAGCGGCACAGATACGCAGTATTTT.

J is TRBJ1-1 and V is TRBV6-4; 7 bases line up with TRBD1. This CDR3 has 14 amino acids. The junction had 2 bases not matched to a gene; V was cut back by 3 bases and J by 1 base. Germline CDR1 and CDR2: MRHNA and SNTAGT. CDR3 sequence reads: CASSEQGGNTEAFF. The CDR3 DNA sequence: TGTGCCAGCAGTGAGCAGGGGGGGAACACTGAAGCTTTCTTT.

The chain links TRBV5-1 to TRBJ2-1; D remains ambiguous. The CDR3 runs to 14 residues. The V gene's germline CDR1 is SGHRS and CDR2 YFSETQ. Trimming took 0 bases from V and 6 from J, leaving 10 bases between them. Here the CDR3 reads CASSLEQNRNEQFF. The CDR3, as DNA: TGCGCCAGCAGCTTGGAACAGAACCGCAATGAGCAGTTCTTC.

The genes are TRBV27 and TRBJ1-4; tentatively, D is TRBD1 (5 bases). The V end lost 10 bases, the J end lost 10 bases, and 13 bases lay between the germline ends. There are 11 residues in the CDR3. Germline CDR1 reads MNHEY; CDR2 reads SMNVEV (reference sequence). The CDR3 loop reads CATSRGGKLFF. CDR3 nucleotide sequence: TGTGCCACCTCCCGGGGCGGAAAACTGTTTTTT.

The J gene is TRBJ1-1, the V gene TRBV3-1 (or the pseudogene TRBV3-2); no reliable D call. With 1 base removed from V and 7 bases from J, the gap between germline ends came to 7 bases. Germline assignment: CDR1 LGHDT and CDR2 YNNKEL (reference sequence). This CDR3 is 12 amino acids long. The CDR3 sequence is CASSQVGREAFF. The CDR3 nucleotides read TGTGCCAGCAGCCAAGTTGGGCGTGAAGCTTTCTTT.

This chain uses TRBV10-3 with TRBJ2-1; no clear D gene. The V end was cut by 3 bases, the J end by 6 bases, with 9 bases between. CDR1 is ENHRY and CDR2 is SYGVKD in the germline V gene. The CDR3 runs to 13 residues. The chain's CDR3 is CAISDRQSNEQFF. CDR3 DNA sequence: TGTGCCATCAGTGATCGGCAATCCAATGAGCAGTTCTTC.

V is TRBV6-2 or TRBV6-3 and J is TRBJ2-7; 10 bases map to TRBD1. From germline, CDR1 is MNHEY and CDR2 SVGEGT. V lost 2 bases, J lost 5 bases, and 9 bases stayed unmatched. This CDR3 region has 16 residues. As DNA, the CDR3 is TGTGCCAGCAGTTACGCTAGGGGACAGGGGATCCACGAGCAGTACTTC. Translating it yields CASSYARGQGIHEQYF.